This T cell receptor beta chain was observed in a study of T cells in Graves' hyperthyroidism and ophthalmopathy. The hyperthyroidism patients had all been newly diagnosed, and their disease duration was under 2 months. Their ages ranged from 18 to 65 years. The study excluded patients with uncontrolled infection, other autoimmune disease, pregnancy or lactation. From 10 ml of fresh peripheral blood, PBMCs were isolated. The CDR3 regions of TCR beta were amplified from RNA transcripts. The study used the HTBI primer set for a first-round RT-PCR of the TCR CDR3. Via MiXCR, TCRdb re-called the multiplex PCR reads, giving one row per CDR3 protein. The sample has 600,000 to 650,000 distinct CDR3 sequences; about 17% are singletons. Notes on this clonotype: Antigen unknown.

General observations from the study: Most clonotypes expanded in thyroid above 0.001 were likewise present in blood.

CDR3 length equals 15 residues. With 4 bases clipped from V and 1 base from J, the junction kept 3 bases outside the gene matches. Germline V gene data show CDR1 as SGHRS and CDR2 as YFSETQ. Sequencing used blood. This sequence originates from a young woman with Graves' hyperthyroidism. This sequence joins TRBV5-1 and TRBJ2-2, with 8 bases lining up with TRBD2. The CDR3 sequence: CASSGSGRNTGELFF. The CDR3 DNA reads as TGCGCCAGCAGCGGGAGCGGGAGGAACACCGGGGAGCTGTTTTTT.